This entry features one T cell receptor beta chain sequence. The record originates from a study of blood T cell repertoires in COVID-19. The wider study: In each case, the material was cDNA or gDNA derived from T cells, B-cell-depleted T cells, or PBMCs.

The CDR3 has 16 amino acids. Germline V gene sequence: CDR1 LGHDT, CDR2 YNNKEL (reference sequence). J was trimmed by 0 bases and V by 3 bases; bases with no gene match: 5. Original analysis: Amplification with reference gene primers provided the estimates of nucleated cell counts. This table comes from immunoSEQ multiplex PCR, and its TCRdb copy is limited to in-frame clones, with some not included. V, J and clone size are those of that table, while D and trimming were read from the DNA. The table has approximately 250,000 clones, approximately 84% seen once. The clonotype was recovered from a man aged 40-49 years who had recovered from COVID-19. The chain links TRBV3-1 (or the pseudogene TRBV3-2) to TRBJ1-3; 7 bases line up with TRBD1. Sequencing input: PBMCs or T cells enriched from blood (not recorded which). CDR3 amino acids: CASSHAGGSSGNTIYF. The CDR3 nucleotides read TGTGCCAGCAGCCACGCAGGGGGGAGCTCTGGAAACACCATATATTTT.